These T cell receptor beta chains were read from a single sample in a study of blood T cell repertoires in COVID-19. Repertoires were generated with immunoSEQ multiplex PCR, while TCRdb's copy carries only in-frame clones and drops some. The data show about 200,000 clones, over 70% seen once. Sample: peripheral blood. These receptor sequences come from a woman of 80 years or more with acute or convalescent COVID-19. CDR3s leave out the opening cysteine and the closing phenylalanine or tryptophan. Clone sizes are given selectively: once, few, many, or a class where the clone is expanded.

V	J	size	CDR3
TRBV4-2	TRBJ1-2	.	ASSQVFPRTSYGYT
TRBV5-6	TRBJ1-1	.	ASSPGGQGINTEAF
TRBV27	TRBJ1-6	.	ASSLRQGLVSSYNSPLH
TRBV9	TRBJ2-3	.	ASSATSSGSTDTQY
TRBV5-5	TRBJ1-1	.	ASSGQGGMNTEAF
TRBV7-2	TRBJ2-7	.	ASSLEASGSREQY
TRBV3-1/TRBV3-2	TRBJ2-7	.	ASSQDHFNEQY
TRBV18	TRBJ2-5	.	ASSFTSAQETQY
TRBV5-1	TRBJ2-5	once	ASSEQGVRTQY
TRBV3-1/TRBV3-2	TRBJ1-1	.	ASSQGLLNTEAF
TRBV3-1/TRBV3-2	TRBJ2-5	.	ASSQRETQY
TRBV7-9	TRBJ1-4	.	ASSFSSTNEKLF
TRBV9	TRBJ1-6	.	ASSPGDGSYNSPLH
TRBV29-1	TRBJ1-1	.	SVDGGVNTEAF
TRBV9	TRBJ1-6	once	ASSVGDRANSPLH
TRBV7-8	TRBJ1-6	few	ASSLVIYNSPLH
TRBV3-1/TRBV3-2	TRBJ2-1	.	ASSREYRQF
TRBV4-1	TRBJ2-2	.	ASSQTTSGTNTGELF
TRBV3-1/TRBV3-2	TRBJ2-7	.	ASSQDTVYPD
TRBV7-9	TRBJ2-2	once	ASSLGDFGELF
TRBV7-9	TRBJ1-6	once	ASSLLLPGNSPLH
TRBV6-5	TRBJ1-6	.	ASKAMGQDNSPLH
TRBV28	TRBJ1-3	.	AVGLRNTIY
TRBV19	TRBJ2-1	.	ASSFRDRGYNEQF
TRBV19	TRBJ2-7	.	ASSIGGYEQY
TRBV19	TRBJ2-1	.	ASRSSQPSSYNEQF
TRBV29-1	TRBJ1-4	.	SVGQSGEKLF
TRBV6-4	TRBJ1-6	.	ASSSQGNSPLH
TRBV11-3	TRBJ2-5	.	ASSRLAGETQY
TRBV11-3	TRBJ2-3	.	ASSDGLAGDLNTQY
TRBV12-5	TRBJ2-3	.	ASGPRGGRSTDTQY
TRBV2	TRBJ2-3	.	ATLGGGRTDTQY
TRBV28	TRBJ1-4	.	ASSTPGTAL
TRBV7-9	TRBJ2-2	.	ASRGDTSTGELF
TRBV5-4	TRBJ2-2	.	ASTLGADTGELF
TRBV3-1/TRBV3-2	TRBJ1-2	.	ASTPTGFYGYT
TRBV7-2	TRBJ1-2	.	ASSLEGARGYT
TRBV7-8	TRBJ2-3	.	ASSSPELRTRPDTQY
TRBV5-8	TRBJ2-3	.	ASSLGLAATDTQY
TRBV5-6	TRBJ1-5	.	ASSTGYSNQPQH
TRBV14	TRBJ1-2	.	ASSPTGTGTPYYGYT
TRBV7-8	TRBJ2-3	few	ASSLASGGRADTQY
TRBV19	TRBJ2-5	.	ASSASPSRLETQY
TRBV9	TRBJ2-5	.	ASSVGALAGQETQY
TRBV5-1	TRBJ2-3	.	ASSPGQGLSTDTQY
TRBV19	TRBJ2-1	.	ASSIRRGQHNEQF
TRBV28	TRBJ1-5	few	ASTWRTGQPQH
TRBV5-1	TRBJ2-7	.	ASSVGLAANYEQY
TRBV6-5	TRBJ1-2	many	ASTSGGKGYT
TRBV10-3	TRBJ2-3	.	AISESKRGGGTDTQY